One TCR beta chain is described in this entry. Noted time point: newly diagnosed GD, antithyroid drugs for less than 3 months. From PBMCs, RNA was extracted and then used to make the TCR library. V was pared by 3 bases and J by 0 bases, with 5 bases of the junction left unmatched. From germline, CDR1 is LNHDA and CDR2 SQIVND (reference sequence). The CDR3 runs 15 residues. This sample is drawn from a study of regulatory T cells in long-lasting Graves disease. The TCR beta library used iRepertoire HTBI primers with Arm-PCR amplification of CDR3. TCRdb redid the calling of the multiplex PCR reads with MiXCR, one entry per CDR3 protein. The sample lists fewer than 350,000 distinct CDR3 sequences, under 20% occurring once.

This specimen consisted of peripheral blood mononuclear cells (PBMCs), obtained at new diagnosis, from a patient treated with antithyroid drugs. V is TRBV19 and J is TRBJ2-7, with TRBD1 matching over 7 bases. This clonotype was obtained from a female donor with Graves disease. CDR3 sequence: CASSIGQGDSYEQYF. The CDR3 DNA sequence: TGTGCCAGTAGTATCGGGCAGGGGGACTCCTACGAGCAGTACTTC.